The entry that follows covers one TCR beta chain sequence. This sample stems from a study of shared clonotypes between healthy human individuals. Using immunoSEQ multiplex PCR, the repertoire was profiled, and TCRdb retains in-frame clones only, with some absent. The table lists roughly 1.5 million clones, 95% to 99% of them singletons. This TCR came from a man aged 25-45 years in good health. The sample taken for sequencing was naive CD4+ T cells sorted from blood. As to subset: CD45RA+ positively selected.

In DNA, the CDR3 is TGTGCCAGCAGCACGCGCGGGTCTTCCTATGGCTACACCTTC. Its translation: CASSTRGSSYGYTF. The chain is built from TRBV11-2 and TRBJ1-2; no reliable D call. This CDR3 is 14 amino acids long. With 5 bases removed from V and 4 bases from J, the gap between germline ends came to 14 bases. Per the germline V gene, CDR1 is SGHAT and CDR2 is FQNNGV. Using reference TRBV11-2 and TRBJ1-2 for the parts outside the CDR3, the full variable domain is EAGVAQSPRYKIIEKRQSVAFWCNPISGHATLYWYQQILGQGPKLLIQFQNNGVVDDSQLPKDRFSAERLKGVDSTLKIQPAKLEDSAVYLCASSTRGSSYGYTFGSGTRLTVV.